This TCR beta chain stems from a study of regulatory T cells in long-lasting Graves disease. The germline V gene encodes CDR1 SNHLY and CDR2 FYNNEI. V was clipped by 6 bases and J by 7 bases; unmatched bases: 14. The CDR3 runs to 15 residues. As for time point: newly diagnosed GD, antithyroid drugs for less than 3 months. After RNA was extracted from PBMCs, the TCR library was made from it. The sample holds many counts of this clonotype. To make TCR beta libraries, researchers used iRepertoire HTBI primers and Arm-PCR of CDR3 regions. TCRdb itself ran the multiplex PCR reads through MiXCR, one entry per CDR3 protein. The table records over 350,000 distinct CDR3 sequences, 12% to 15% of them present only once. The same sample was also studied in work on T cells in Graves' hyperthyroidism and ophthalmopathy.

This material consisted of peripheral blood mononuclear cells (PBMCs), taken at new diagnosis, from a patient treated with antithyroid drugs. The chain is built from TRBV2 and TRBJ1-1; 7 nucleotides match TRBD1. The origin of this receptor is a woman aged 45-60 years with Graves disease. The CDR3 is CASRGGASDRHEAFF. In DNA form, the CDR3 reads TGTGCCAGCAGGGGGGGGGCATCGGACAGGCATGAAGCTTTCTTT. Full variable domain (rest looked up from reference TRBV2 and TRBJ1-1): EPEVTQTPSHQVTQMGQEVILRCVPISNHLYFYWYRQILGQKVEFLVSFYNNEISEKSEIFDDQFSVERPDGSNFTLKIRSTKLEDSAMYFCASRGGASDRHEAFFGQGTRLTVV.